This paragraph covers one T cell receptor beta chain sequence. V lost 0 bases and J lost 3, with 3 bases in between. Germline assignment: CDR1 SGHNT and CDR2 YYREEE (reference sequence). This CDR3 region has 12 residues. The data were taken from a study of cytomegalovirus exposure and HLA in healthy donors. 13 Jbeta primers and 60 Vbeta primers were used for the PCR. TCRdb's table, derived via immunoSEQ multiplex PCR, lists solely in-frame clones and lacks some. The sample consists of tens of thousands of clones, about 78% of them appearing once. This chain links TRBV5-4 with TRBJ1-2; unclear D gene. This TCR came from a woman in her thirties or forties in good health and CMV-seropositive. Sample: PBMCs. The CDR3 bases are TGTGCCAGCAGCTTGGACTACTATGGCTACACCTTC. Amino acids: CASSLDYYGYTF.